Below are 19 T cell receptor beta chains sequenced from a single sample in a study of blood T cell repertoires in COVID-19. Profiling relied on immunoSEQ multiplex PCR, and the TCRdb table lists in-frame clones only, not all of them. The sample contains about 200,000 clones, roughly nine tenths of which appear only once. The sample consisted of peripheral blood. The receptors shown here come from a woman in her seventies with acute or convalescent COVID-19.

This clone was detected once. V gene TRBV6-2 or TRBV6-3 combines with J gene TRBJ2-7; the D gene is possibly TRBD1 (5 bases). Trimming cost V 4 bases and J 4 bases, with 17 bases left between them. The CDR3 spans 15 residues. The germline CDR1 and CDR2 sequences are MNHEY and SVGEGT. In DNA form, the CDR3 reads TGTGCCAGCAGTTCCCGGCGGACACCACCATACGAGCAGTACTTC. Protein sequence: CASSSRRTPPYEQYF.

J is TRBJ2-6 and V is TRBV9; TRBD1 might be the D (5 bases). This CDR3 contains 16 residues. The V gene's germline CDR1 is SGDLS and CDR2 YYNGEE. The V end lost 0 bases, the J end lost 3 bases, and 10 bases lay between the germline ends. The CDR3 nucleotides are TGTGCCAGCAGCGTAGTCTCAGGGCGTGGGGCCAACGTCCTGACTTTC. Translated, it gives CASSVVSGRGANVLTF.

The count of this clone is one. The rearrangement uses TRBV2 and TRBJ2-7; 7 nucleotides line up with TRBD2. Germline V gene lookup returns CDR1 SNHLY and CDR2 FYNNEI. Losses at the gene ends were 6 bases for V and 5 bases for J; bases not matched to a gene: 1. The CDR3 has 11 amino acids. The CDR3 bases are TGTGCCAGCAGGGGGGGGAACGAGCAGTACTTC. Encoded protein: CASRGGNEQYF.

The rearrangement links TRBV28 to TRBJ2-7; 7 bases map to TRBD2. The CDR3 length is 14 residues. Germline values: CDR1 MDHEN, CDR2 SYDVKM. The V gene end was trimmed by 2 bases and the J gene end by 5 bases; junction bases not matched to a gene: 6. For the CDR3, the DNA is TGTGCCAGCAGTTTACCAGGGAGGGTCCACGAGCAGTACTTC. It translates to CASSLPGRVHEQYF.

The rearrangement joins TRBV6-5 to TRBJ2-7; possible D gene TRBD1, 6 bases. The CDR3 runs to 14 residues. The V and J ends lost 5 bases and 4 bases respectively, with 15 bases between them. In germline, CDR1 is MNHEY, CDR2 SVGAGI. CDR3 coding DNA: TGTGCCAGCAGTCCTAGGGGGTCTAGGTACGAGCAGTACTTC. Translated: CASSPRGSRYEQYF.

This clone came up once. The CDR3 bases are TGCGCCAGCAGCCAATTACTAGCGGAGTTAGACGGTGAGCAGTTCTTC. The encoded protein is CASSQLLAELDGEQFF. The chain couples TRBV4-3 to TRBJ2-1, with TRBD2 matching 8 bases. Germline assignment: CDR1 LGHNA and CDR2 YSLEER. Trimming took 2 bases from V and 9 from J; bases not matched to a gene: 12. This CDR3 contains 16 residues.

The chain couples TRBV7-9 to TRBJ2-5; 7 bases agree with TRBD1. CDR3 length: 14 amino acids. V trimming: 4 bases; J trimming: 2 bases; junction bases outside the gene matches: 4. The germline V gene encodes CDR1 SEHNR and CDR2 FQNEAQ (reference sequence). For the CDR3, the DNA is TGTGCCAGCAGCTCAGGGACAGAACAAGAGACCCAGTACTTC. Its translation: CASSSGTEQETQYF.

This chain connects TRBV7-2 to TRBJ1-1; 7 bases are a match to TRBD1. V gave up 0 bases and J gave up 4 bases; unmatched junction bases: 2. This CDR3 spans 14 amino acids. Germline loops: CDR1 SGHTA, CDR2 FQGNSA. The CDR3 region is CASSLAYRGTEAFF. The CDR3 coding sequence is TGTGCCAGCAGCTTAGCTTACAGGGGCACTGAAGCTTTCTTT.

This clone was seen at least ten times. The chain has TRBV11-3 and TRBJ2-7, with D possibly matching TRBD2 (5 bases). Deletions cut 5 bases from V and 0 bases from J, with 11 bases between. In germline, CDR1 is SGHNT, CDR2 YENEEA. This CDR3 spans 14 amino acids. This CDR3 reads CASSPLDYSYEQYF. DNA for the CDR3: TGTGCCAGCAGCCCGCTAGACTACTCCTACGAGCAGTACTTC. The variable domain in full, with the rest retrieved from reference TRBV11-3 and TRBJ2-7, is EAGVVQSPRYKIIEKKQPVAFWCNPISGHNTLYWYLQNLGQGPELLIRYENEEAVDDSQLPKDRFSAERLKGVDSTLKIQPAELGDSAVYLCASSPLDYSYEQYFGPGTRLTVT.

V gene TRBV3-1 (or the pseudogene TRBV3-2) combines with J gene TRBJ1-4, with TRBD1 identical over 7 bases. After removal of 6 bases from V and 5 bases from J, the junction contained 6 bases not matched to a gene. The germline V gene encodes CDR1 LGHDT and CDR2 YNNKEL (reference sequence). This CDR3 is built from 14 residues. CDR3 protein: CASSLNRGNEKLFF. The CDR3 nucleotides read TGTGCCAGCAGTCTTAACAGGGGAAATGAAAAACTGTTTTTT.

The chain combines TRBV18 with TRBJ2-7, with D possibly being TRBD1 (5 bases). Germline V CDR1 and CDR2: KGHSH, LQKENI. The CDR3 totals 16 residues. The V gene lost 2 bases and the J gene lost 0 bases, with 14 bases spanning the gap. CDR3 coding DNA: TGTGCCAGCTCACCAGATCTGGGGCTCCGCTCCTACGAGCAGTACTTC. It is translated as CASSPDLGLRSYEQYF.

About this clone: The junction shows a germline mismatch at one end, possibly a read error. Within the sample, other DNA sequences also encode this same CDR3. This chain connects TRBV7-7 to TRBJ2-1; a weak D match, TRBD2 (6 bases). The germline CDR1 and CDR2 sequences are SSHAT and FNYEAQ (reference sequence). The CDR3 loop spans 13 amino acids. The CDR3 spells CASSLAGGNEQFF. The CDR3 coding sequence is TGTGCTAGCAGCTTAGCCGGGGGCAATGAGCAGTTCTTC.

This clone is a singleton in its sample. The J gene is TRBJ2-1, the V gene TRBV5-1; 7 bases are shared with TRBD1. The CDR3 consists of 13 residues. V shed 3 bases and J 9 bases; nucleotides not matched to a gene: 6. Per germline, CDR1 SGHRS and CDR2 YFSETQ. DNA for the CDR3: TGCGCCAGCAGCTCGACAGGGTGGGGTGAGCAGTTCTTC. It is translated as CASSSTGWGEQFF.

This clone was picked up one time. This chain links TRBV6-5 with TRBJ1-4; no firm D call. Germline V lookup: CDR1 MNHEY, CDR2 SVGAGI. V lost 8 bases and J lost 7, with 11 bases in between. This CDR3 region has 12 residues. CDR3 DNA sequence: TGTGCCAGCCGGTCGCGGAGTGAAAAACTGTTTTTT. This encodes CASRSRSEKLFF.

The chain recombines TRBV18 with TRBJ2-1; TRBD1 agrees at 9 bases. The CDR3 runs to 17 residues. CDR1 is KGHSH, CDR2 LQKENI, per germline. V shed 3 bases and J 7 bases; nucleotides not matched to a gene: 13. CDR3 sequence (DNA): TGTGCCAGCTCACCGTCAACCGGGACAGGGTGGAAGAATGAGCAGTTCTTC. Translated, it gives CASSPSTGTGWKNEQFF.

The chain employs TRBV3-1 (or the pseudogene TRBV3-2) and TRBJ2-7, with D unclear. In germline, CDR1 is LGHDT, CDR2 YNNKEL (reference sequence). CDR3 length: 11 amino acids. V was cut by 2 bases and J by 6 bases, with 5 bases left in between. As DNA, the CDR3 is TGTGCCAGCAGCCAACTGTTCGAGCAGTACTTC. Encoded protein: CASSQLFEQYF.

The rearrangement uses TRBV15 and TRBJ1-5; D is unclear. The V gene's germline CDR1 is LNHNV and CDR2 YYDKDF (reference sequence). There are 17 residues in the CDR3. V was clipped by 0 bases and J by 0 bases, with 12 bases between them. CDR3 amino acids: CATSRDAGANSNQPQHF. Written as DNA, the CDR3 is TGTGCCACCAGCAGAGATGCGGGAGCGAATAGCAATCAGCCCCAGCATTTT.

V and J are TRBV5-8 and TRBJ2-1; 8 positions agree with TRBD2. This CDR3 region has 16 residues. The V gene end was trimmed by 6 bases and the J gene end by 5 bases; junction bases not matched to a gene: 13. Germline CDR1 and CDR2: SGHTS and YDEGEE. The CDR3 here is CASNSPASGPNNEQFF. CDR3 bases: TGTGCCAGCAACTCACCCGCTAGCGGGCCCAACAATGAGCAGTTCTTC.

V gene TRBV27 combines with J gene TRBJ1-5; a possible D gene is TRBD1 (5 bases). CDR3 length equals 13 residues. Trimming left V 2 bases short and J 7 bases short, with 9 bases between. Per the germline V gene, CDR1 is MNHEY and CDR2 is SMNVEV (reference sequence). CDR3 nucleotide sequence: TGTGCCAGCAGTTTAGGGGGGGGACAGCCCCAGCATTTT. Its translation is CASSLGGGQPQHF.